The 20 T cell receptor beta chains below all came from one sample that was sequenced in a study of blood T cells in healthy people across ages. A second roughly 6 to 11 cycle PCR used barcoded and J-beta primers. Using its own MiXCR run on the 5' RACE reads, TCRdb lists one record per CDR3 protein. The sample has about 1.1 million distinct CDR3 sequences, about two fifths seen once. Specimen: blood. The receptor set was obtained from a man younger than 35 in good health.

The J gene is TRBJ1-2, the V gene TRBV7-2; D uncertain. This CDR3 spans 15 amino acids. The V gene's germline CDR1 is SGHTA and CDR2 FQGNSA. The V gene lost 2 bases and the J gene lost 0 bases, with 10 bases spanning the gap. CDR3 in DNA: TGTGCCAGCAGCTTATTAGACAACCCTAACTATGGCTACACCTTC. Residues: CASSLLDNPNYGYTF.

The chain uses TRBV6-6 and TRBJ1-2; the match to TRBD1 covers 7 bases. The junction had 6 bases not matched to a gene; V was cut back by 6 bases and J by 2 bases. The CDR3 totals 14 residues. Per germline, CDR1 MNHNY and CDR2 SVGAGI (reference sequence). CDR3 nucleotides: TGTGCCAGCAGCCGGGACAGTCAAAACTATGGCTACACCTTC. As protein: CASSRDSQNYGYTF.

The chain employs TRBV5-5 and TRBJ2-1; 10 positions match TRBD2. Germline V gene data show CDR1 as SGHKS and CDR2 as YYEKEE (reference sequence). The CDR3 spans 13 residues. Trimming at V came to 4 bases and at J to 9 bases, leaving 4 bases not matched to a gene. Here the CDR3 DNA reads TGTGCCAGCAGCCCGGGACTAGCGTTTGAGCAGTTCTTC. This encodes CASSPGLAFEQFF.

This chain uses TRBV6-6 with TRBJ1-6; tentatively, D is TRBD1 (5 bases). The CDR3 contains 16 residues. Germline lookup yields CDR1 MNHNY and CDR2 SVGAGI (reference sequence). V was pared by 6 bases and J by 7 bases, with 19 bases between. CDR3 residues: CASSLGRGSENSPLHF. As DNA, the CDR3 is TGTGCCAGCAGCCTGGGACGGGGAAGTGAGAATTCACCCCTCCACTTT.

This clonotype was picked up a small number of times. This chain connects TRBV12-3 or TRBV12-4 to TRBJ2-5, with no clear D. V was trimmed by 6 bases and J by 7 bases, leaving 12 bases between them. The CDR3 is 12 residues long. The CDR3 reads CASSSSLGTQYF. As DNA, the CDR3 is TGTGCCAGCAGCTCCTCCCTGGGGACCCAGTACTTC.

The chain couples TRBV6-1 to TRBJ2-5; D may be TRBD1 (6 bases). Looked up from germline, CDR1 is MNHNS and CDR2 is SASEGT. The CDR3 contains 14 residues. V was pared by 5 bases and J by 4 bases, with 14 bases between. The CDR3 region is CASSFGQRRETQYF. The CDR3 DNA sequence: TGTGCCAGCAGTTTTGGACAGAGGAGAGAGACCCAGTACTTC.

This clonotype was counted only a few times. The chain employs TRBV10-3 and TRBJ1-1; 8 bases match TRBD1. The germline V gene has CDR1 ENHRY and CDR2 SYGVKD. The CDR3 covers 14 residues. J was trimmed by 0 bases and V by 8 bases; bases with no gene match: 5. This CDR3 reads CAIRTGPLNTEAFF. The DNA of the CDR3 is TGTGCCATCCGGACAGGGCCCTTGAACACTGAAGCTTTCTTT.

The chain joins TRBV20-1 to TRBJ1-1; D possibly corresponds to TRBD1 (5 bases). V was cut by 6 bases and J by 6 bases, with 20 bases left in between. Germline lookup yields CDR1 DFQATT and CDR2 SNEGSKA (reference sequence). CDR3 length equals 14 residues. CDR3 amino acids: CSASPGVGRPEAFF. In nucleotides, the CDR3 is TGCAGTGCCTCGCCGGGGGTAGGGAGGCCTGAAGCTTTCTTT.

This clonotype has only a few counts. V usage is TRBV6-2 or TRBV6-3 and J usage is TRBJ1-2; 8 positions match TRBD1. CDR1 and CDR2 (germline): MNHEY, SVGEGT. J was trimmed by 4 bases and V by 2 bases; bases with no gene match: 3. There are 14 residues in the CDR3. For the CDR3, the DNA is TGTGCCAGCAGTTACACAGGGGGATTCTATGGCTACACCTTC. This encodes CASSYTGGFYGYTF.

This clonotype was seen a handful of times. This chain joins TRBV14 and TRBJ2-7; D call uncertain. V lost 0 bases to trimming and J lost 12 bases, with 12 bases between them. Germline CDR1 and CDR2: SGHDN and FVKESK. The CDR3 runs to 12 residues. As DNA, the CDR3 is TGTGCCAGCAGCCAAGATCGCCTTATTCCGTACTTC. This sequence encodes CASSQDRLIPYF.

V and J are TRBV18 and TRBJ2-3; D might be TRBD1 (6 bases). CDR1 and CDR2 (germline): KGHSH, LQKENI. The CDR3 spans 15 residues. The V gene lost 3 bases and the J gene lost 1 base, with 11 bases spanning the gap. Written as DNA, the CDR3 is TGTGCCAGCTCACCCCCGGACAGTGGCACAGATACGCAGTATTTT. Amino acids: CASSPPDSGTDTQYF. The variable domain in full, completed from reference TRBV18 and TRBJ2-3, reads NAGVMQNPRHLVRRRGQEARLRCSPMKGHSHVYWYRQLPEEGLKFMVYLQKENIIDESGMPKERFSAEFPKEGPSILRIQQVVRGDSAAYFCASSPPDSGTDTQYFGPGTRLTVL.

This clonotype turned up a few times. V is TRBV7-9 and J is TRBJ1-2; D gene uncertain. The CDR3 has 15 residues. Per germline, CDR1 SEHNR and CDR2 FQNEAQ (reference sequence). Trimming took off 2 bases at V and 3 bases at J, with 13 bases between the two ends. CDR3 sequence reads: CASSLSGFEYYGYTF. CDR3 nucleotides: TGTGCCAGCAGCTTATCGGGGTTCGAATACTATGGCTACACCTTC. Together with reference TRBV7-9 and TRBJ1-2, the CDR3 gives the full variable domain: DTGVSQNPRHKITKRGQNVTFRCDPISEHNRLYWYRQTLGQGPEFLTYFQNEAQLEKSRLLSDRFSAERPKGSFSTLEIQRTEQGDSAMYLCASSLSGFEYYGYTFGSGTRLTVV.

The chain couples TRBV6-2 or TRBV6-3 to TRBJ2-4; D possibly corresponds to TRBD2 (6 bases). Germline loops: CDR1 MNHEY, CDR2 SVGEGT. V shed 3 bases and J shed 6 bases, with 18 bases lying between them. The CDR3 consists of 16 residues. The CDR3: CASSYGGSGLGNIQYF. DNA of the CDR3: TGTGCCAGCAGTTATGGGGGGTCGGGTCTGGGAAACATTCAGTACTTC.

The chain joins TRBV5-1 to TRBJ2-7; TRBD1 aligns across 7 bases. CDR3 length: 16 residues. The V and J ends lost 4 bases and 2 bases, in that order; junction bases with no gene match: 12. The germline CDR1 and CDR2 sequences are SGHRS and YFSETQ. The CDR3 sequence: CASSPTTGYGTYEQYF. The CDR3 bases are TGCGCCAGCAGCCCAACGACAGGGTATGGGACCTACGAGCAGTACTTC.

This rearrangement joins TRBV2 to TRBJ1-6; the match to TRBD1 covers 7 bases. V lost 3 bases and J lost 5; bases outside the gene matches: 4. Germline V CDR1 and CDR2: SNHLY, FYNNEI. CDR3 length: 15 amino acids. CDR3 sequence: CASSEMTGNNSPLHF. The CDR3 region has the DNA TGTGCCAGCAGTGAGATGACAGGGAATAATTCACCCCTCCACTTT.

This chain's CDR3 is CASSLWDRGTGELFF. The CDR3 region has the DNA TGTGCCAGCAGTTTATGGGACAGGGGCACCGGGGAGCTGTTTTTT. The chain combines TRBV27 with TRBJ2-2, with 10 bases matching TRBD1. Germline values: CDR1 MNHEY, CDR2 SMNVEV (reference sequence). V shed 1 base and J 4 bases; nucleotides not matched to a gene: 0. This CDR3 contains 15 residues.

The chain couples TRBV29-1 to TRBJ2-7; 9 nucleotides match TRBD1. This CDR3 has 14 amino acids. Germline CDR1 reads SQVTM; CDR2 reads ANQGSEA. Trimming at V came to 6 bases and at J to 7 bases, leaving 13 bases not matched to a gene. CDR3 sequence: CSVDRDRAYNEQYF. Written as DNA, the CDR3 is TGCAGCGTAGACCGGGACAGGGCCTACAATGAGCAGTACTTC.

V and J are TRBV4-1 and TRBJ2-2; D is undetermined. Between the trimmed V and J ends, which lost 0 bases and 7 bases, there was a span of 15 bases. This CDR3 has 16 residues. Germline V lookup: CDR1 MGHRA, CDR2 YSYEKL. CDR3 bases: TGCGCCAGCAGCCAAGAGGTTCCTCTCCGAGTCGGGGAGCTGTTTTTT. Translating gives CASSQEVPLRVGELFF.

The chain couples TRBV5-1 to TRBJ2-5; D gene unclear. There are 15 residues in the CDR3. Germline V gene lookup returns CDR1 SGHRS and CDR2 YFSETQ. Trimming shortened V by 5 bases and J by 11 bases, and 25 bases separated the two germline ends. CDR3 protein: CASSHNGYNYNEQYF. In DNA, the CDR3 is TGCGCCAGCAGTCACAACGGGTACAACTACAATGAGCAGTACTTC.

This clonotype was counted a few times. This chain joins TRBV25-1 and TRBJ2-7; D not certain. The CDR3 runs 13 residues. V lost 3 bases, J lost 5 bases, and 11 bases lay in between. Germline CDR1 and CDR2: MGHDK and SYGVNS. The CDR3 DNA is TGTGCCAGCAGTGATTTTGGTGACCACGAGCAGTACTTC. Amino acid sequence: CASSDFGDHEQYF.